The 28 T cell receptor beta chains below all came from one sample that was sequenced in a study of blood T cell repertoires in COVID-19. The method was immunoSEQ multiplex PCR; TCRdb's version includes in-frame clones alone and lacks a portion of them. The table has over 75,000 clones, about four fifths seen once. What was sequenced was peripheral blood. These receptors all come from a woman of 80 years or more with acute or convalescent COVID-19.

A few counts support this clone. The chain is built from TRBV6-5 and TRBJ1-5, with D tentatively TRBD1 (5 bases). Germline V gives CDR1 MNHEY, CDR2 SVGAGI. Trimming removed 6 bases at V and 5 bases at J, with 14 bases between. This CDR3 is built from 14 residues. CDR3 sequence (DNA): TGTGCCAGCAGGACGGGGGGTTCCTATCAGCCCCAGCATTTT. Translating gives CASRTGGSYQPQHF.

The chain employs TRBV3-1 (or the pseudogene TRBV3-2) and TRBJ2-1; TRBD2 agrees at 8 bases. The V gene end was trimmed by 4 bases and the J gene end by 2 bases; junction bases not matched to a gene: 7. This CDR3 comprises 16 residues. In germline, CDR1 is LGHDT, CDR2 YNNKEL (reference sequence). The CDR3, as DNA: TGTGCCAGCAGCCGGATAGCGGGGCAGGCCTACAATGAGCAGTTCTTC. Translated, it gives CASSRIAGQAYNEQFF.

CDR3 in amino acids: CASNGVAGVHGETQYF. CDR3 nucleotide sequence: TGTGCCAGCAATGGGGTAGCGGGGGTTCATGGGGAGACCCAGTACTTC. The chain employs TRBV2 and TRBJ2-5, with 9 bases lining up with TRBD2. Losses at the gene ends were 7 bases for V and 5 bases for J; bases not matched to a gene: 14. The germline V gene encodes CDR1 SNHLY and CDR2 FYNNEI. The CDR3 has 16 amino acids.

The chain combines TRBV19 with TRBJ1-5; 7 nucleotides align to TRBD1. The CDR3 sequence is 14 residues long. Trimming at V came to 8 bases and at J to 1 base, leaving 5 bases not matched to a gene. The germline CDR1 and CDR2 sequences are LNHDA and SQIVND (reference sequence). The CDR3 reads CASQTGTSNQPQHF. As DNA, the CDR3 is TGTGCCAGTCAGACAGGGACCAGCAATCAGCCCCAGCATTTT.

The V call is TRBV9, the J call TRBJ1-1; tentatively, D is TRBD1 (5 bases). There are 15 residues in the CDR3. Trimming removed 2 bases from V and 3 bases from J, with 14 bases in between. CDR1 and CDR2 (germline): SGDLS, YYNGEE. The CDR3 coding sequence is TGTGCCAGCAGCGTCCGGGGGGTCGGGGACACTGAAGCTTTCTTT. It is translated as CASSVRGVGDTEAFF.

The V gene is TRBV3-1 (or the pseudogene TRBV3-2), the J gene TRBJ2-1; 7 nucleotides align to TRBD2. The V and J ends lost 1 base and 7 bases, in that order; junction bases with no gene match: 10. This CDR3 has 16 amino acids. Germline V gene data show CDR1 as LGHDT and CDR2 as YNNKEL (reference sequence). The CDR3 spells CASSQADGLVRNEQFF. The CDR3 DNA is TGTGCCAGCAGCCAAGCCGACGGACTAGTAAGGAATGAGCAGTTCTTC.

The chain has TRBV10-1 and TRBJ2-3, with TRBD1 matching 7 bases. Germline loops: CDR1 WNHNN, CDR2 SYGVQD (reference sequence). CDR3 length equals 14 residues. Trimming at V came to 3 bases and at J to 4 bases, leaving 4 bases not matched to a gene. The CDR3 sequence: CASSDRQGSDTQYF. CDR3 sequence (DNA): TGCGCCAGCAGTGACAGACAGGGATCAGATACGCAGTATTTT.

This sequence joins TRBV19 and TRBJ2-3; 12 bases are shared with TRBD2. Looked up from germline, CDR1 is LNHDA and CDR2 is SQIVND (reference sequence). Losses at the gene ends were 5 bases for V and 2 bases for J; bases not matched to a gene: 8. This CDR3 has 17 amino acids. The CDR3, as DNA: TGTGCCAGTAGTGGATCCCTAGCGGGGGGGACCACAGATACGCAGTATTTT. Protein product: CASSGSLAGGTTDTQYF.

This clone has a handful of counts. The chain is built from TRBV27 and TRBJ2-5, with D perhaps TRBD2 (5 bases). The CDR3 is made up of 12 amino acids. Germline values: CDR1 MNHEY, CDR2 SMNVEV (reference sequence). V lost 2 bases and J 7 bases, leaving 8 bases between the germline ends. Written as DNA, the CDR3 is TGTGCCAGCAGTTTACAAGGAGGGACCCAGTACTTC. This gives the protein CASSLQGGTQYF.

The J gene is TRBJ2-1, the V gene TRBV24-1, with 9 nucleotides matching TRBD2. CDR1 is KGHDR, CDR2 SFDVKD, per germline. V shed 3 bases and J 6 bases; nucleotides not matched to a gene: 5. CDR3 length: 15 residues. The CDR3 region is CATSDPIAGVNEQFF. For the CDR3, the DNA is TGTGCCACCAGTGATCCTATAGCGGGGGTCAATGAGCAGTTCTTC.

The gene calls are TRBV19 and TRBJ2-3; 12 bases line up with TRBD2. CDR1 is LNHDA and CDR2 is SQIVND in the germline V gene (reference sequence). J was trimmed by 7 bases and V by 5 bases; bases with no gene match: 4. This CDR3 has 14 amino acids. CDR3 amino acids: CASSASGGAHTQYF. Here the CDR3 DNA reads TGTGCCAGTAGTGCTAGCGGGGGGGCCCATACGCAGTATTTT.

The V call is TRBV6-4, the J call TRBJ2-1, with TRBD1 identical over 10 bases. This CDR3 is 14 amino acids long. V was pared by 0 bases and J by 9 bases, with 2 bases of the junction left unmatched. Germline V gene sequence: CDR1 MRHNA, CDR2 SNTAGT. The CDR3 loop reads CASSDSTGGSEQFF. The CDR3 DNA reads as TGTGCCAGCAGTGACTCGACAGGGGGCAGTGAGCAGTTCTTC.

V is TRBV6-5 and J is TRBJ1-1; perhaps TRBD1 as D (5 bases). Deletions cut 7 bases from V and 3 bases from J, with 12 bases between. CDR3 size: 13 residues. Germline V gene lookup returns CDR1 MNHEY and CDR2 SVGAGI. The CDR3 reads CASTWGRDTEAFF. The CDR3 DNA reads as TGTGCCAGCACCTGGGGGAGGGACACTGAAGCTTTCTTT.

The chain combines TRBV3-1 (or the pseudogene TRBV3-2) with TRBJ2-2; D is possibly TRBD1 (5 bases). The CDR3 extends over 13 amino acids. The V and J ends lost 4 bases and 6 bases respectively, with 9 bases between them. CDR1 is LGHDT, CDR2 YNNKEL, per germline (reference sequence). This CDR3 is CASSPQGPGELFF. The CDR3 nucleotides read TGTGCCAGCAGCCCCCAGGGTCCCGGGGAGCTGTTTTTT.

The gene calls are TRBV19 and TRBJ1-2, with TRBD1 matching over 7 bases. The length of the CDR3 is 13 residues. The ends lost 6 bases at V and 4 bases at J; junction bases unmatched: 5. From germline, CDR1 is LNHDA and CDR2 SQIVND (reference sequence). This CDR3 reads CASSRGQIYGYTF. The CDR3 DNA reads as TGTGCCAGTAGCCGGGGACAGATCTATGGCTACACCTTC.

This clone appeared once. The chain recombines TRBV10-2 with TRBJ2-7; D perhaps matches TRBD2 (6 bases). CDR3 length: 13 residues. Deletions cut 1 base from V and 6 bases from J, with 10 bases between. Germline V gene sequence: CDR1 WSHSY, CDR2 SAAADI. CDR3 sequence: CASSEYSSVEQYF. CDR3 coding DNA: TGCGCCAGCAGTGAGTATTCTAGCGTCGAGCAGTACTTC.

The chain is built from TRBV5-1 and TRBJ2-1, with 7 bases lining up with TRBD2. Per germline, CDR1 SGHRS and CDR2 YFSETQ. The CDR3 has 16 residues. Trimming at V came to 1 base and at J to 0 bases, leaving 4 bases not matched to a gene. CDR3 region: CASSLLGGGSYNEQFF. The DNA of the CDR3 is TGCGCCAGCAGCTTGCTCGGCGGGGGCTCCTACAATGAGCAGTTCTTC.

J is TRBJ2-5 and V is TRBV28; tentative D call: TRBD2 (5 bases). Germline CDR1 and CDR2: MDHEN and SYDVKM. V was trimmed by 6 bases and J by 5 bases, leaving 13 bases between them. The CDR3 covers 13 residues. The CDR3 sequence: CASRKGLLETQYF. The CDR3 region has the DNA TGTGCCAGCAGAAAAGGACTGTTGGAGACCCAGTACTTC. The full variable domain, its missing parts supplied by reference TRBV28 and TRBJ2-5, is DVKVTQSSRYLVKRTGEKVFLECVQDMDHENMFWYRQDPGLGLRLIYFSYDVKMKEKGDIPEGYSVSREKKERFSLILESASTNQTSMYLCASRKGLLETQYFGPGTRLLVL.

The rearrangement joins TRBV23-1 to TRBJ2-7; 7 positions agree with TRBD2. TRBV23-1 is an open reading frame whose function is uncertain. Unmatched junction bases numbered 12, after V lost 4 bases and J lost 3 bases. This CDR3 region has 16 residues. CDR3 sequence (DNA): TGCGCCAGCAGTCCCGCCGACGGGCGGGGGTTCTACGAGCAGTACTTC. It codes for CASSPADGRGFYEQYF.

This chain joins TRBV19 and TRBJ1-6; TRBD1 matches 11 bases. J lost 10 bases, V lost 5 bases, and 7 bases had no gene match. The CDR3 spans 15 residues. The germline gives CDR1 LNHDA, CDR2 SQIVND (reference sequence). The CDR3 loop reads CASSLGQGAGSPLHF. CDR3 DNA sequence: TGTGCCAGTAGTCTCGGACAGGGGGCCGGATCACCCCTCCACTTT. The entire variable domain, with the rest obtained from reference TRBV19 and TRBJ1-6, is as follows: DGGITQSPKYLFRKEGQNVTLSCEQNLNHDAMYWYRQDPGQGLRLIYYSQIVNDFQKGDIAEGYSVSREKKESFPLTVTSAQKNPTAFYLCASSLGQGAGSPLHFGNGTRLTVT.

This chain connects TRBV10-3 to TRBJ1-2, with TRBD1 matching 9 bases. Germline V gene data show CDR1 as ENHRY and CDR2 as SYGVKD. The CDR3 consists of 16 residues. J was trimmed by 0 bases and V by 0 bases; bases with no gene match: 2. The CDR3 DNA is TGTGCCATCAGTGAGTCACAGGGGGCAGCTAACTATGGCTACACCTTC. Translated, it gives CAISESQGAANYGYTF.

The V call is TRBV27, the J call TRBJ1-2, with 9 bases identical to TRBD1. V shed 5 bases, J shed 2 bases, and the junction held 6 bases outside the gene matches. This CDR3 is 15 amino acids long. Germline V lookup: CDR1 MNHEY, CDR2 SMNVEV (reference sequence). The CDR3 DNA sequence: TGTGCCAGCAGTGCCGGACAGGGGTTCAACTATGGCTACACCTTC. It yields the protein CASSAGQGFNYGYTF.

The chain is built from TRBV2 and TRBJ2-2, with D tentatively TRBD1 (5 bases). This CDR3 spans 15 amino acids. V gave up 1 base and J gave up 8 bases, with 14 bases separating them. The germline CDR1 and CDR2 sequences are SNHLY and FYNNEI. The CDR3 loop reads CASSEGMGRAGELFF. The CDR3 nucleotides are TGTGCCAGCAGTGAAGGGATGGGCAGGGCAGGGGAGCTGTTTTTT.

This clone was detected ten times or more. CDR3 sequence: CASSSEGVMASEEKLFF. The CDR3 region has the DNA TGCGCCAGCAGCTCTGAAGGGGTCATGGCGTCAGAAGAAAAACTGTTTTTT. This chain uses TRBV5-1 with TRBJ1-4; weak D call: TRBD1 (5 bases). Trimming took 3 bases from V and 8 from J, leaving 23 bases between them. This CDR3 is 17 amino acids long. Germline loops: CDR1 SGHRS, CDR2 YFSETQ.

The rearrangement joins TRBV3-1 (or the pseudogene TRBV3-2) to TRBJ2-2; D perhaps matches TRBD1 (5 bases). Germline loops: CDR1 LGHDT, CDR2 YNNKEL (reference sequence). V was cut by 1 base and J by 6 bases, with 9 bases left in between. The CDR3 is 14 residues long. The CDR3 region has the DNA TGTGCCAGCAGCCAAGGGGGCCGCGCCGGGGAGCTGTTTTTT. Residues: CASSQGGRAGELFF.

The V call is TRBV2, the J call TRBJ2-5, with 9 bases aligning to TRBD1. Germline V gene sequence: CDR1 SNHLY, CDR2 FYNNEI. The CDR3 is 15 residues long. The V and J ends lost 4 bases and 3 bases, in that order; junction bases with no gene match: 6. CDR3 region: CASSGGTGTEETQYF. The CDR3 DNA follows: TGTGCCAGCAGTGGGGGGACAGGGACCGAAGAGACCCAGTACTTC.

The chain is built from TRBV19 and TRBJ2-3; D call uncertain. Per the germline V gene, CDR1 is LNHDA and CDR2 is SQIVND (reference sequence). V was clipped by 4 bases and J by 6 bases, with 11 bases between them. The CDR3 sequence is 13 residues long. Written as DNA, the CDR3 is TGTGCCAGTAGTACACAGTCTCGGGATACGCAGTATTTT. Its translation: CASSTQSRDTQYF.

This clone was seen more than once but under ten times. The chain has TRBV6-1 and TRBJ2-3, with 7 bases lining up with TRBD1. The CDR3 is 15 residues long. From germline, CDR1 is MNHNS and CDR2 SASEGT. With 2 bases clipped from V and 1 base from J, the junction kept 3 bases outside the gene matches. The CDR3 loop reads CASSELGGGTDTQYF. The CDR3 DNA reads as TGTGCCAGCAGTGAATTAGGGGGCGGCACAGATACGCAGTATTTT.